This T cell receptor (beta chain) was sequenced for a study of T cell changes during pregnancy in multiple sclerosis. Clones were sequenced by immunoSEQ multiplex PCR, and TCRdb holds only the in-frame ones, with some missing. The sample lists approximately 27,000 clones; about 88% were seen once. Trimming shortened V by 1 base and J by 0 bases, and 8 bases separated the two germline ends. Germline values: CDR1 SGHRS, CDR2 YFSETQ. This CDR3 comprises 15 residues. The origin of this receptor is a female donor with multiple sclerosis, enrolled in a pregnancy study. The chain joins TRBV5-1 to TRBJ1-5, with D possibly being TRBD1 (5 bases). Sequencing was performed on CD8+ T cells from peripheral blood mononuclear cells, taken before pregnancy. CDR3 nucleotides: TGCGCCAGCAGCTTGTGGGGCGCTAGCAATCAGCCCCAGCATTTT. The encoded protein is CASSLWGASNQPQHF.